This passage covers 14 T cell receptor beta chains from one sample sequenced in a study of neoadjuvant anti-PD-1 for oral cavity cancer (dated by TCRdb to the early 2020s). Per the publication, the time point label means: before neoadjuvant nivolumab. Library method: the immunoSEQ multiplex PCR assay. This is the immuneACCESS table as TCRdb keeps it, with only in-frame sequences that have V and J called. A part of the clones is gone; compared with another copy, unresolved V genes explain less than half, and the rest is unexplained. This sample is represented by 15,000 to 20,000 clones; roughly 70% of them were singletons. The biggest ten clones account for more than 2.5% of the sample. The sample in question was PBMCs, obtained before nivolumab (anti-PD-1) treatment. Receptors originate from a person between 35 and 79 years old with oral cavity squamous cell carcinoma.

J is TRBJ2-7 and V is TRBV19; TRBD2 matches at 11 bases. J gave up 4 bases and V 7 bases, and 6 bases lay outside the gene matches. This CDR3 region has 14 residues. Germline CDR1 is LNHDA and CDR2 is SQIVND (reference sequence). DNA of the CDR3: TGTGCCAGTAAACCGGCTAGCGGGGGGTACGAGCAGTACTTC. This codes for CASKPASGGYEQYF.

The chain carries TRBV6-1 and TRBJ1-1; 8 nucleotides line up with TRBD1. The CDR3 sequence is 16 residues long. Germline V gene data show CDR1 as MNHNS and CDR2 as SASEGT. The trim removed 4 bases at V and 5 bases at J, leaving 12 bases unmatched. Written as DNA, the CDR3 is TGTGCCAGCAGTGGGGGGTGGGGGCAGGGGGCGACTGAAGCTTTCTTT. Its translation is CASSGGWGQGATEAFF.

The gene calls are TRBV7-6 and TRBJ2-2, with unresolved D. The CDR3 contains 16 residues. CDR1 SGHVS and CDR2 FNYEAQ come from the germline V gene. V lost 5 bases to trimming and J lost 3 bases, with 16 bases between them. This CDR3 is CASSTRGPSDTGELFF. Here the CDR3 DNA reads TGTGCCAGCAGCACTCGAGGACCTTCGGACACCGGGGAGCTGTTTTTT. The full variable domain, with the rest looked up from reference TRBV7-6 and TRBJ2-2, is GAGVSQSPRYKVTKRGQDVALRCDPISGHVSLYWYRQALGQGPEFLTYFNYEAQQDKSGLPNDRFSAERPEGSISTLTIQRTEQRDSAMYRCASSTRGPSDTGELFFGEGSRLTVL.

The chain employs TRBV28 and TRBJ2-1; TRBD2 agrees at 13 bases. This CDR3 is 15 amino acids long. Germline CDR1 is MDHEN and CDR2 is SYDVKM. V shed 5 bases, J shed 9 bases, and the junction held 7 bases outside the gene matches. CDR3 region: CASSTSGRAVGEQFF. For the CDR3, the DNA is TGTGCCAGCAGTACTAGCGGGAGGGCCGTTGGTGAGCAGTTCTTC.

A word on this clone: The sample carries other DNA sequences with the same CDR3. The genes are TRBV6-5 and TRBJ1-1, with a tentative D call TRBD1 (6 bases). V was shortened by 6 bases and J by 1 base, with 9 bases between the two germline ends. The germline CDR1 and CDR2 sequences are MNHEY and SVGAGI. This CDR3 comprises 13 residues. The CDR3 region has the DNA TGTGCCAGCAGAGCGACAGGGAACACTGAAGCTTTCTTT. Translation gives CASRATGNTEAFF.

This chain joins TRBV5-1 and TRBJ1-1; D is perhaps TRBD1 (6 bases). The CDR3 loop spans 15 amino acids. Germline loops: CDR1 SGHRS, CDR2 YFSETQ. Trimming took off 2 bases at V and 1 base at J, with 12 bases between the two ends. In DNA form, the CDR3 reads TGCGCCAGCAGCTTACCCAGGGGAGCGAACACTGAAGCTTTCTTT. Translation gives CASSLPRGANTEAFF.

This chain links TRBV4-2 with TRBJ2-1; D is undetermined. Trimming cost V 0 bases and J 0 bases, with 6 bases left between them. CDR1 LGHNA and CDR2 YNFKEQ come from the germline V gene. The CDR3 totals 15 residues. The CDR3 bases are TGTGCCAGCAGCCAAGATCGGGTCTCCTACAATGAGCAGTTCTTC. As protein: CASSQDRVSYNEQFF.

The chain has TRBV6-1 and TRBJ2-7; D tentatively reads TRBD1 or TRBD2 (5 bases each). The length of the CDR3 is 11 residues. Trimming pared 3 bases from V and 6 bases from J, leaving 6 bases between. Per germline, CDR1 MNHNS and CDR2 SASEGT. This CDR3 is CASSEGVEQYF. The CDR3 DNA follows: TGTGCCAGCAGTGAGGGGGTCGAGCAGTACTTC.

The rearrangement joins TRBV5-6 to TRBJ1-2, with D perhaps matching TRBD1 (5 bases). CDR1 is SGHDT and CDR2 is YYEEEE in the germline V gene. V lost 3 bases, J lost 2 bases, and 11 bases lay in between. CDR3 length equals 14 residues. Written as DNA, the CDR3 is TGTGCCAGCAGCTCAGCTGGGGGGAACTATGGCTACACCTTC. This codes for CASSSAGGNYGYTF.

The V gene is TRBV7-2, the J gene TRBJ1-2; TRBD1 agrees at 9 bases. V lost 2 bases to trimming and J lost 7 bases; unmatched junction nucleotides: 5. Per the germline V gene, CDR1 is SGHTA and CDR2 is FQGNSA. This CDR3 contains 14 residues. CDR3 loop: CASSLQRDRAGYTF. In DNA form, the CDR3 reads TGTGCCAGCAGCTTACAACGGGACAGGGCTGGCTACACCTTC.

CDR3 bases: TGTGCCAGCAGCTTAACTCGTCTCAGGGGACCAGATACGCAGTATTTT. Translating gives CASSLTRLRGPDTQYF. The chain has TRBV7-9 and TRBJ2-3; D is perhaps TRBD1 (6 bases). The germline V and J ends were trimmed by 2 bases and 4 bases, with 16 bases remaining between them. Germline values: CDR1 SEHNR, CDR2 FQNEAQ (reference sequence). CDR3 length equals 16 residues.

The chain is built from TRBV10-3 and TRBJ1-5, with TRBD1 matching over 7 bases. The CDR3 contains 16 residues. Per germline, CDR1 ENHRY and CDR2 SYGVKD. The V segment lost 2 bases and the J segment 4 bases; nucleotides outside the gene matches: 8. CDR3 amino acids: CAISEGTGVENQPQHF. CDR3 nucleotides: TGTGCCATCAGTGAGGGTACAGGGGTCGAAAATCAGCCCCAGCATTTT.

This clone was picked up one time. The CDR3: CASLDGTKRSTDTQYF. As DNA, the CDR3 is TGCGCCAGCCTTGATGGGACCAAACGTAGCACAGATACGCAGTATTTT. This chain connects TRBV10-2 to TRBJ2-3, with D perhaps given as TRBD1 or TRBD2 (5 bases each). Trimming removed 8 bases from V and 0 bases from J, with 18 bases in between. CDR1 is WSHSY and CDR2 is SAAADI in the germline V gene. CDR3 length: 16 residues.

This chain connects TRBV28 to TRBJ1-2; 10 nucleotides match TRBD1. CDR1 MDHEN and CDR2 SYDVKM come from the germline V gene. This CDR3 region has 14 residues. The V segment lost 6 bases and the J segment 3 bases; nucleotides outside the gene matches: 4. The CDR3 DNA sequence: TGTGCCAGCAGACGACAGGGGGCGGACTATGGCTACACCTTC. Protein sequence: CASRRQGADYGYTF.